The clone carrying this T cell receptor beta chain was observed many times. The sample's time point: newly diagnosed GD, antithyroid drugs for less than 3 months. RNA extracted from PBMCs served as the sequencing template. The source of the sample is a study of regulatory T cells in long-lasting Graves disease. Both iRepertoire HTBI primers and Arm-PCR of CDR3 regions were used to build the TCR beta libraries. TCRdb recomputed calls from the multiplex PCR reads with MiXCR, one row per CDR3 protein. The data hold hundreds of thousands of distinct CDR3 sequences, with around 13% observed a single time. CDR1 KGHSH and CDR2 LQKENI come from the germline V gene. The V gene end was trimmed by 6 bases and the J gene end by 0 bases; junction bases not matched to a gene: 10. The CDR3 length is 16 residues. These data were also reused for a study on T cells in Graves' hyperthyroidism and ophthalmopathy.

The sample in question was peripheral blood mononuclear cells (PBMCs), obtained at new diagnosis, from a patient treated with antithyroid drugs. The chain uses TRBV18 and TRBJ1-2; 7 bases match TRBD1. This receptor was taken from a woman in her twenties or thirties with Graves disease. As DNA, the CDR3 is TGTGCCAGCTCGCCCCGGACAGGACAGACTAACTATGGCTACACCTTC. This gives the protein CASSPRTGQTNYGYTF.